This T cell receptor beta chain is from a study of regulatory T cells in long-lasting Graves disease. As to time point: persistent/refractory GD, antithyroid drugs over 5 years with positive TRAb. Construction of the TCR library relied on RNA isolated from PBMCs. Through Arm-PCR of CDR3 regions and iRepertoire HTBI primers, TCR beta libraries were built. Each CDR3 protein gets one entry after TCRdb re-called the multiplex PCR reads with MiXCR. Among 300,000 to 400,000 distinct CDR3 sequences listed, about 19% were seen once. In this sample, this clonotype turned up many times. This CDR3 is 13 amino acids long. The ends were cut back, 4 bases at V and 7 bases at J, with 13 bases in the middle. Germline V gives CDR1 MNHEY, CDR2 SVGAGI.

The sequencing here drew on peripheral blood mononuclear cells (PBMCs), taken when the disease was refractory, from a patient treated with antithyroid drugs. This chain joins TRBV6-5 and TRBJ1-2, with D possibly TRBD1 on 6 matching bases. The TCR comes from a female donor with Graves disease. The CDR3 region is CASSWGGTSGYTF. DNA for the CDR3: TGTGCCAGCAGTTGGGGGGGGACAAGTGGCTACACCTTC.